What follows are 19 T cell receptor beta chains derived from one specimen sequenced in a study of identical twins. In TCRdb, the 5' RACE reads were re-called with MiXCR into one record per CDR3 protein. The sample lists fewer than 250,000 distinct CDR3 sequences; 7.5% were seen once. This sample also belongs to another study, concerning yellow fever vaccine responses in identical twins.

The sample comprised memory (CD45RO+) T cells sorted from blood. The receptors stem from a young woman in good health.

In this sample, this clonotype turned up a few times. The chain links TRBV28 to TRBJ2-5; 11 bases match TRBD2. CDR3 size: 15 residues. Germline loops: CDR1 MDHEN, CDR2 SYDVKM. The V and J ends lost 4 bases and 5 bases, in that order; junction bases with no gene match: 6. CDR3 bases: TGTGCCAGCAGTTCCCCGGCTAGCGGGAGGGAGACCCAGTACTTC. Translated: CASSSPASGRETQYF. Together with reference TRBV28 and TRBJ2-5, the CDR3 gives the full variable domain: DVKVTQSSRYLVKRTGEKVFLECVQDMDHENMFWYRQDPGLGLRLIYFSYDVKMKEKGDIPEGYSVSREKKERFSLILESASTNQTSMYLCASSSPASGRETQYFGPGTRLLVL.

The sample holds a few counts of this clonotype. The gene calls are TRBV7-8 and TRBJ2-7, with D perhaps TRBD1 (6 bases). Germline loops: CDR1 SGHVS, CDR2 FQNEAQ. This CDR3 comprises 12 residues. Trimming took 9 bases from V and 3 from J, leaving 12 bases between them. The CDR3 spells CASGQINYEQYF. Here the CDR3 DNA reads TGTGCCAGTGGACAGATAAACTACGAGCAGTACTTC.

This clonotype has a count of ten or more. V is TRBV4-3 and J is TRBJ2-2; 7 nucleotides align to TRBD2. CDR1 and CDR2 from the germline V gene are LGHNA and YSLEER. This CDR3 has 14 residues. V shed 5 bases, J shed 6 bases, and the junction held 6 bases outside the gene matches. The CDR3 sequence: CASSSHRGAGELFF. The DNA of the CDR3 is TGCGCCAGCAGCTCCCACCGGGGGGCCGGGGAGCTGTTTTTT.

This clonotype was found a few times. The chain uses TRBV20-1 and TRBJ2-5, with 11 bases fitting TRBD2. CDR1 is DFQATT, CDR2 SNEGSKA, per germline (reference sequence). This CDR3 spans 17 amino acids. With V trimmed by 3 bases and J by 2 bases, 11 bases remained unmatched. The CDR3 here is CSARFELAGVNQETQYF. In nucleotides, the CDR3 is TGCAGTGCTAGGTTCGAACTAGCGGGGGTGAATCAAGAGACCCAGTACTTC.

The gene calls are TRBV20-1 and TRBJ2-7; D gene uncertain. The CDR3 length is 15 residues. CDR1 and CDR2 from the germline V gene are DFQATT and SNEGSKA (reference sequence). V was pared by 4 bases and J by 0 bases, with 16 bases between. CDR3 residues: CSAKYFAKNSYEQYF. The CDR3 coding sequence is TGCAGTGCTAAGTATTTCGCGAAGAACTCCTACGAGCAGTACTTC.

This clonotype was found a few times. The chain is built from TRBV6-9 and TRBJ1-5; no firm D call. CDR3 length equals 12 residues. Germline loops: CDR1 MNHGY, CDR2 SVAAGI. Trimming cost V 3 bases and J 9 bases, with 9 bases left between them. The CDR3, as DNA: TGTGCCAGCAGTTACCGGGGAGGGCCCCAGCATTTT. Amino acid sequence: CASSYRGGPQHF.

This chain joins TRBV18 and TRBJ2-1; TRBD2 matches at 15 bases. There are 15 residues in the CDR3. Germline V gives CDR1 KGHSH, CDR2 LQKENI. V was pared by 5 bases and J by 8 bases, with 4 bases of the junction left unmatched. This chain's CDR3 is CASSRTSGGAYEQFF. The DNA of the CDR3 is TGTGCCAGCTCAAGGACTAGCGGGGGGGCTTATGAGCAGTTCTTC.

This clonotype was seen only a few times. The chain has TRBV28 and TRBJ1-3, with 7 bases identical to TRBD1. V shed 5 bases and J 2 bases; nucleotides not matched to a gene: 3. The CDR3 covers 14 residues. Germline CDR1 is MDHEN and CDR2 is SYDVKM. Written as DNA, the CDR3 is TGTGCCAGCAGTGATACAGGGGCTGGAAACACCATATATTTT. Its protein product is CASSDTGAGNTIYF.

This clonotype was seen many times. V gene TRBV7-9 combines with J gene TRBJ1-4, with D maybe TRBD1 (5 bases). The germline gives CDR1 SEHNR, CDR2 FQNEAQ (reference sequence). V was shortened by 3 bases and J by 7 bases, with 9 bases between the two germline ends. The CDR3 covers 13 residues. CDR3 nucleotides: TGTGCCAGCAGCTTGGGGGAAGTTGAAAAACTGTTTTTT. It codes for CASSLGEVEKLFF.

This clonotype was detected many times. The chain recombines TRBV6-5 with TRBJ2-1, with D perhaps TRBD1 (5 bases). The length of the CDR3 is 15 residues. Germline V gene sequence: CDR1 MNHEY, CDR2 SVGAGI. The V and J ends lost 4 bases and 0 bases respectively, with 10 bases between them. The CDR3 sequence: CASSFTGLSYNEQFF. CDR3 nucleotide sequence: TGTGCCAGCAGTTTTACAGGTCTCTCCTACAATGAGCAGTTCTTC.

This clonotype was counted only a few times. This rearrangement joins TRBV18 to TRBJ2-5; 15 bases fit TRBD2. Trimming cost V 3 bases and J 2 bases; bases outside gene matches: 7. This CDR3 region has 18 residues. The germline V gene encodes CDR1 KGHSH and CDR2 LQKENI. Here the CDR3 reads CASSPSGTSGRSQETQYF. CDR3 bases: TGTGCCAGCTCACCCTCCGGGACTAGCGGGAGGAGTCAAGAGACCCAGTACTTC.

This clonotype has more than one count but fewer than ten. The rearrangement links TRBV27 to TRBJ2-7; D possibly corresponds to TRBD2 (6 bases). V was pared by 5 bases and J by 9 bases, with 20 bases between. CDR1 and CDR2 (germline): MNHEY, SMNVEV (reference sequence). The CDR3 has 14 residues. The CDR3 nucleotides read TGTGCCAGCAGTGTTAGCGGTGCGGCCCCCACGCAGTACTTC. The encoded protein is CASSVSGAAPTQYF.

Ten or more counts support this clonotype. The V call is TRBV5-1, the J call TRBJ2-5; 8 bases match TRBD2. V was pared by 0 bases and J by 1 base, with 2 bases of the junction left unmatched. This CDR3 region has 15 residues. CDR1 SGHRS and CDR2 YFSETQ come from the germline V gene. The CDR3 protein is CASSLVAGTQETQYF. As DNA, the CDR3 is TGCGCCAGCAGCTTGGTAGCGGGGACCCAAGAGACCCAGTACTTC.

V is TRBV27 and J is TRBJ2-3; weak D call: TRBD2 (5 bases). Looked up from germline, CDR1 is MNHEY and CDR2 is SMNVEV (reference sequence). V shed 0 bases and J shed 0 bases, with 13 bases lying between them. This CDR3 has 17 residues. The CDR3 DNA reads as TGTGCCAGCAGTTTATCCACTAGAATACTTAGCACAGATACGCAGTATTTT. Amino acid sequence: CASSLSTRILSTDTQYF.

This CDR3 reads CASSVTGSAGEQYF. CDR3 DNA: TGTGCCAGCAGCGTCACAGGGAGTGCGGGTGAGCAGTACTTC. The chain has TRBV7-2 and TRBJ2-7; D might be TRBD1 (6 bases). The CDR3 is made up of 14 amino acids. The germline V gene has CDR1 SGHTA and CDR2 FQGNSA. The V end was cut by 5 bases, the J end by 7 bases, with 18 bases between.

This sequence joins TRBV3-1 and TRBJ2-5; D gene unclear. Germline loops: CDR1 LGHDT, CDR2 YNNKEL (reference sequence). V gave up 4 bases and J gave up 1 base, with 7 bases separating them. The CDR3 consists of 13 residues. The CDR3 DNA is TGTGCCAGCAGCCTTAGACTCCAAGAGACCCAGTACTTC. Amino acids: CASSLRLQETQYF.

This clonotype was detected ten times or more. The chain has TRBV6-1 and TRBJ2-1; D is tentatively TRBD1 or TRBD2 (6 bases each). In germline, CDR1 is MNHNS, CDR2 SASEGT. The CDR3 sequence is 15 residues long. V was pared by 6 bases and J by 5 bases, with 17 bases between. The CDR3 DNA reads as TGTGCCAGCAGCGGAGGGGGTTACTGGGACAATGAGCAGTTCTTC. Translated, it gives CASSGGGYWDNEQFF.

The chain combines TRBV3-1 with TRBJ2-1; a possible D gene is TRBD2 (6 bases). Germline V gene sequence: CDR1 LGHDT, CDR2 YNNKEL (reference sequence). Trimming removed 3 bases at V and 6 bases at J, with 15 bases between. This CDR3 is 15 amino acids long. CDR3: CASSQNPTTSNEQFF. The CDR3 nucleotides are TGTGCCAGCAGCCAGAACCCTACGACTAGCAATGAGCAGTTCTTC.

This clonotype is judged medium-sized. This chain links TRBV14 with TRBJ2-3; no firm D call. V lost 2 bases to trimming and J lost 0 bases, with 6 bases between them. CDR1 and CDR2 (germline): SGHDN, FVKESK. This CDR3 has 14 residues. The CDR3 DNA follows: TGTGCCAGCAGCCAACCCCTCAGCACAGATACGCAGTATTTT. It encodes CASSQPLSTDTQYF.